The clone carrying this TCR beta chain was detected a few times. The antigen is undetermined. This sample is part of a study of T cell repertoires in cytomegalovirus infection. Study context: The authors relied on CMV epitopes, both recently identified HLA-C-restricted and well-studied HLA-B-restricted. Notes on the study in general: The ex vivo response was dominated by HLA-C-restricted CMV-specific TCR beta clonotypes.

Each CDR3 protein gets one entry after TCRdb re-called the reads with MiXCR. The sample contains approximately 100,000 distinct CDR3 sequences, about 30% of which appear only once. This CDR3 spans 14 amino acids. After removal of 6 bases from V and 6 bases from J, the junction contained 8 bases not matched to a gene. Sequenced material: CD8+ T cells from cultured PBMCs, taken from culture after CMV antigen stimulation. The chain uses TRBV12-3 or TRBV12-4 and TRBJ1-2; 9 nucleotides match TRBD1. This TCR was recovered from a human donor in good health (CMV status not recorded). Some clones in this sample may be carry-over from other donors' samples. This CDR3 is CASRPTGGAHGYTF. DNA for the CDR3: TGTGCCAGCAGACCAACAGGGGGCGCGCATGGCTACACCTTC.